The 29 T cell receptor beta chains below come from one sample, sequenced in a study of spatial heterogeneity in lung cancer. TCRdb reanalysed the 5' RACE reads using MiXCR and keeps one entry per CDR3 protein. The sample consists of 11,000 to 15,000 distinct CDR3 sequences, roughly a tenth of them appearing once. The sample's time point: sample taken at primary tumor resection. No cells were sorted before sequencing. The whole RNA sequenced was extracted from tumor, nontumor lung or frozen PBMC. Sequencing used PBMCs, obtained at surgery. These receptors were taken from a male donor with early-stage non-small cell lung cancer.

The sample holds many counts of this clonotype. The chain combines TRBV12-5 with TRBJ1-5; D unclear. This CDR3 comprises 10 residues. The germline V gene has CDR1 LGHNT and CDR2 FRNRAP. The V end was cut by 6 bases, the J end by 6 bases, with 3 bases between. This CDR3 is CASGLQPQHF. CDR3 in DNA: TGTGCTAGTGGCCTTCAGCCCCAGCATTTT.

Ten or more counts support this clonotype. The V call is TRBV19, the J call TRBJ2-7; D unclear. Trimming took off 4 bases at V and 0 bases at J, with 10 bases between the two ends. Germline V gives CDR1 LNHDA, CDR2 SQIVND (reference sequence). This CDR3 has 14 amino acids. Written as DNA, the CDR3 is TGTGCCAGTAGTAAGACGATCGGCTCCTACGAGCAGTACTTC. Its protein product is CASSKTIGSYEQYF.

The J gene is TRBJ1-6, the V gene TRBV7-9; 8 positions match TRBD1. The CDR3 runs to 13 residues. With 4 bases clipped from V and 8 bases from J, the junction kept 1 base outside the gene matches. Germline-derived CDR1 and CDR2 are SEHNR and FQNEAQ (reference sequence). The CDR3 DNA reads as TGTGCCAGCAGCTCGACAGGGGATTCACCCCTCCACTTT. This sequence encodes CASSSTGDSPLHF.

The V call is TRBV9, the J call TRBJ2-1, with 7 bases lining up with TRBD2. This CDR3 comprises 16 residues. V shed 3 bases and J 3 bases; nucleotides not matched to a gene: 9. The germline CDR1 and CDR2 sequences are SGDLS and YYNGEE. The CDR3 region is CASSGRRGGSYNEQFF. DNA for the CDR3: TGTGCCAGCAGCGGGAGGAGGGGCGGGAGCTACAATGAGCAGTTCTTC.

The rearrangement uses TRBV10-3 and TRBJ2-3, with 9 bases fitting TRBD1. V was pared by 4 bases and J by 2 bases, with 19 bases of the junction left unmatched. CDR3 length equals 20 residues. Germline lookup yields CDR1 ENHRY and CDR2 SYGVKD. DNA of the CDR3: TGTGCCATCAGTGCAGTTATGGGGACAGGGACGATACGGTCCACAGATACGCAGTATTTT. Amino acid sequence: CAISAVMGTGTIRSTDTQYF.

This clonotype was counted at least ten times. The chain links TRBV7-9 to TRBJ2-1, with 16 bases fitting TRBD2. The germline gives CDR1 SEHNR, CDR2 FQNEAQ (reference sequence). V shed 7 bases, J shed 2 bases, and the junction held 8 bases outside the gene matches. The CDR3 is 18 amino acids. The CDR3 region has the DNA TGTGCCAGCATCCCCGGGACTAGCGGGAGGGCGGCCTACAATGAGCAGTTCTTC. Translated, it gives CASIPGTSGRAAYNEQFF.

The CDR3 DNA reads TGTGCCAGCAGTGCGGGGTACACCGGGGAGCTGTTTTTT. Its protein is CASSAGYTGELFF. This chain joins TRBV6-1 and TRBJ2-2; the D gene is possibly TRBD2 (5 bases). Trimming left V 4 bases short and J 3 bases short, with 6 bases between. Germline V gene sequence: CDR1 MNHNS, CDR2 SASEGT. CDR3 size: 13 residues.

The V call is TRBV14, the J call TRBJ2-1; tentatively, D is TRBD1 (6 bases). The V gene lost 6 bases and the J gene lost 8 bases, with 17 bases spanning the gap. Germline CDR1 reads SGHDN; CDR2 reads FVKESK. The CDR3 runs 14 residues. In nucleotides, the CDR3 is TGTGCCAGCAGTACACAGGGTCTCGGGTATGAGCAGTTCTTC. Its translation is CASSTQGLGYEQFF. Filled out from reference TRBV14 and TRBJ2-1, the complete variable domain reads EAGVTQFPSHSVIEKGQTVTLRCDPISGHDNLYWYRRVMGKEIKFLLHFVKESKQDESGMPNNRFLAERTGGTYSTLKVQPAELEDSGVYFCASSTQGLGYEQFFGPGTRLTVL.

This clonotype was detected many times. This chain joins TRBV9 and TRBJ2-3; D ambiguous. Germline V gives CDR1 SGDLS, CDR2 YYNGEE. The CDR3 has 15 residues. V was cut by 0 bases and J by 2 bases, with 10 bases left in between. CDR3 protein: CASSVGSGVTDTQYF. The CDR3 bases are TGTGCCAGCAGCGTAGGGTCGGGCGTCACAGATACGCAGTATTTT.

There are many counts of this clonotype. This chain joins TRBV27 and TRBJ2-7; a weak D match, TRBD1 (6 bases). The CDR3 sequence is 13 residues long. V lost 4 bases to trimming and J lost 4 bases, with 11 bases between them. Germline loops: CDR1 MNHEY, CDR2 SMNVEV (reference sequence). The CDR3 loop reads CASSSAGAYEQYF. CDR3 coding DNA: TGTGCCAGCAGTTCCGCAGGGGCATACGAGCAGTACTTC.

This clonotype was detected ten times or more. The rearrangement joins TRBV7-3 to TRBJ2-1; D remains unclear. Germline CDR1 is SGHTA and CDR2 is FQGTGA. CDR3 length equals 15 residues. Trimming removed 2 bases at V and 1 base at J, with 9 bases between. The CDR3: CASSLVSGSYNEQFF. CDR3 sequence (DNA): TGTGCCAGCAGCTTAGTATCAGGTTCCTACAATGAGCAGTTCTTC.

In this sample, this clonotype turned up many times. The V and J genes are TRBV28 and TRBJ1-5; no definite D call. Germline V CDR1 and CDR2: MDHEN, SYDVKM. CDR3 length equals 14 residues. The V gene lost 1 base and the J gene lost 7 bases, with 11 bases spanning the gap. CDR3 in DNA: TGTGCCAGCAGTTTATTGAGGGTGGGCCAGCCCCAGCATTTT. Amino acid sequence: CASSLLRVGQPQHF.

This clonotype was recorded many times. The V call is TRBV11-2, the J call TRBJ2-1; 9 bases match TRBD2. V dropped 3 bases and J dropped 8; count of bases not matched to a gene: 5. Germline V gene sequence: CDR1 SGHAT, CDR2 FQNNGV. This CDR3 has 14 residues. Here the CDR3 reads CASSFSGSSYEQFF. The CDR3 DNA is TGTGCCAGCAGCTTTAGCGGGAGTAGTTATGAGCAGTTCTTC.

This clonotype was recorded many times. The V gene is TRBV7-2, the J gene TRBJ2-7, with no clear D. The germline V and J ends were trimmed by 1 base and 1 base, with 11 bases remaining between them. The CDR3 is made up of 15 amino acids. Germline V gene sequence: CDR1 SGHTA, CDR2 FQGNSA. For the CDR3, the DNA is TGTGCCAGCAGCTTAGAGGTCCAGAGATCCTACGAGCAGTACTTC. It yields the protein CASSLEVQRSYEQYF.

Concerning this clonotype itself: This could be a read error, since a much larger clone is one nucleotide away. The chain has TRBV7-9 and TRBJ2-2, with 7 bases aligning to TRBD2. Germline V lookup: CDR1 SEHNR, CDR2 FQNEAQ (reference sequence). CDR3 length equals 14 residues. The CDR3 here is CVSSLAGYTGELFF. CDR3 coding DNA: TGTGTCAGCAGCTTAGCGGGCTACACCGGGGAGCTGTTTTTT.

This clonotype was recorded at least ten times. The chain uses TRBV5-1 and TRBJ2-1, with TRBD2 matching 7 bases. This CDR3 is built from 14 residues. Trimming removed 2 bases from V and 4 bases from J; junction bases left unmatched: 3. Germline V gene lookup returns CDR1 SGHRS and CDR2 YFSETQ. CDR3 DNA: TGCGCCAGCAGCTTCTCTAGCGGTTACAATGAGCAGTTCTTC. Translated, it gives CASSFSSGYNEQFF.

This clonotype occurred many times. J is TRBJ2-3 and V is TRBV15, with TRBD1 as a possible D gene (5 bases). The CDR3 loop spans 16 amino acids. CDR1 and CDR2 (germline): LNHNV, YYDKDF (reference sequence). V lost 0 bases and J 0 bases, leaving 10 bases between the germline ends. CDR3 sequence reads: CATSRDSGPSTDTQYF. The CDR3 nucleotides read TGTGCCACCAGCAGAGATTCAGGGCCCAGCACAGATACGCAGTATTTT.

There are many counts of this clonotype. The chain joins TRBV7-2 to TRBJ2-2; 8 bases align to TRBD1. The germline CDR1 and CDR2 sequences are SGHTA and FQGNSA. V gave up 5 bases and J gave up 5 bases; unmatched junction bases: 7. CDR3 length: 15 amino acids. The CDR3 coding sequence is TGTGCCAGCAGCATGACAGGGGTTTTAACCGGGGAGCTGTTTTTT. Its protein is CASSMTGVLTGELFF.

This clonotype appeared many times. V usage is TRBV20-1 and J usage is TRBJ2-3, with TRBD2 identical over 12 bases. The germline CDR1 and CDR2 sequences are DFQATT and SNEGSKA (reference sequence). V was pared by 5 bases and J by 0 bases, with 3 bases of the junction left unmatched. This CDR3 has 15 amino acids. CDR3 bases: TGCAGTGCTTGGACTAGCGGGGTTAGCACAGATACGCAGTATTTT. This codes for CSAWTSGVSTDTQYF.

This clonotype was seen many times. This chain uses TRBV5-1 with TRBJ2-4, with 8 bases lining up with TRBD2. V was pared by 4 bases and J by 9 bases, with 9 bases of the junction left unmatched. Per the germline V gene, CDR1 is SGHRS and CDR2 is YFSETQ. The CDR3 consists of 14 residues. The CDR3 here is CASSPGLVAPIQYF. The CDR3 DNA follows: TGCGCCAGCAGCCCGGGACTAGTGGCCCCCATTCAGTACTTC.

The sample holds many counts of this clonotype. V usage is TRBV5-4 and J usage is TRBJ1-4; unclear D gene. Deletions cut 3 bases from V and 4 bases from J, with 13 bases between. This CDR3 region has 15 residues. Germline CDR1 and CDR2: SGHNT and YYREEE (reference sequence). CDR3: CASSSNRGINEKLFF. In DNA, the CDR3 is TGTGCCAGCAGCTCCAACCGAGGAATTAATGAAAAACTGTTTTTT.

This clonotype has a count of ten or more. The chain recombines TRBV12-5 with TRBJ1-1; 7 positions agree with TRBD1. This CDR3 has 12 residues. J gave up 10 bases and V 6 bases, and 8 bases lay outside the gene matches. Germline V CDR1 and CDR2: LGHNT, FRNRAP. DNA of the CDR3: TGTGCTAGTGGGAAAACGACAGGGTTAGCTTTCTTT. Its protein product is CASGKTTGLAFF.

This clonotype showed up many times. This rearrangement joins TRBV28 to TRBJ2-7; 10 positions match TRBD2. The length of the CDR3 is 19 residues. The trim removed 4 bases at V and 0 bases at J, leaving 15 bases unmatched. Germline V CDR1 and CDR2: MDHEN, SYDVKM. The CDR3 sequence is CASSSPYFPTSGTSYEQYF. The CDR3 DNA sequence: TGTGCCAGCAGTTCCCCATACTTCCCTACTAGCGGGACCTCCTACGAGCAGTACTTC.

There are many counts of this clonotype. The rearrangement joins TRBV27 to TRBJ2-7; 8 bases fit TRBD2. Trimming cost V 4 bases and J 3 bases; bases outside gene matches: 11. Per the germline V gene, CDR1 is MNHEY and CDR2 is SMNVEV (reference sequence). This CDR3 is built from 16 residues. CDR3 loop: CASSYIPLAGLYEQYF. CDR3 sequence (DNA): TGTGCCAGCAGTTATATCCCCCTAGCGGGCCTCTACGAGCAGTACTTC.

This clonotype was detected ten times or more. This rearrangement joins TRBV7-8 to TRBJ2-3, with 9 bases lining up with TRBD2. The CDR3 totals 17 residues. Looked up from germline, CDR1 is SGHVS and CDR2 is FQNEAQ. With V trimmed by 5 bases and J by 6 bases, 15 bases remained unmatched. The CDR3 bases are TGTGCCAGCAGCCGAAGTCAGCGCGGGAGGGCCAGGGATACGCAGTATTTT. Protein: CASSRSQRGRARDTQYF.

By share, this clonotype counts as medium-sized. The chain uses TRBV29-1 and TRBJ2-3; D is possibly TRBD2 (6 bases). The length of the CDR3 is 12 residues. The germline CDR1 and CDR2 sequences are SQVTM and ANQGSEA. V lost 5 bases and J lost 2, with 8 bases in between. This CDR3 reads CSVRETTDTQYF. As DNA, the CDR3 is TGCAGCGTTCGGGAGACCACAGATACGCAGTATTTT.

Many counts were recorded for this clonotype. The chain uses TRBV6-5 and TRBJ1-5; D is unresolved. This CDR3 region has 13 residues. The ends were cut back, 2 bases at V and 2 bases at J, with 4 bases in the middle. Germline-derived CDR1 and CDR2 are MNHEY and SVGAGI. Here the CDR3 DNA reads TGTGCCAGCAGTTACAGGGGCAATCAGCCCCAGCATTTT. Its translation: CASSYRGNQPQHF.

This clonotype was counted at least ten times. The gene calls are TRBV20-1 and TRBJ1-6, with a weak D call TRBD1 (6 bases). With 2 bases removed from V and 6 bases from J, the gap between germline ends came to 17 bases. The germline V gene has CDR1 DFQATT and CDR2 SNEGSKA (reference sequence). This CDR3 is built from 16 residues. The CDR3 region has the DNA TGCAGTGCTAGACTACAGGGCTTGACGAGTAATTCACCCCTCCACTTT. Translated: CSARLQGLTSNSPLHF.

This clonotype was observed many times. The genes are TRBV6-4 and TRBJ2-6; a possible D gene is TRBD2 (5 bases). V was clipped by 5 bases and J by 0 bases, with 8 bases between them. Germline V gives CDR1 MRHNA, CDR2 SNTAGT. CDR3 length equals 15 residues. The CDR3 loop reads CASSPEGSGANVLTF. The CDR3 DNA reads TGTGCCAGCAGTCCCGAGGGCTCTGGGGCCAACGTCCTGACTTTC.